This TCR beta chain was captured in a study of PD-1 blockade in classical Hodgkin lymphoma. This clone was recorded a few times. Its antigen is not identified. Trimming cost V 1 base and J 8 bases, with 9 bases left between them. This CDR3 region has 13 residues. Germline assignment: CDR1 SGHAT and CDR2 FQNNGV. Study outcomes and limitations: Lower baseline TCR diversity was reported for newly diagnosed patients than for healthy donors.

TCRdb keeps only in-frame clones here, not all; method: immunoSEQ multiplex PCR. Here the sample spans tens of thousands of clones, 89% being singletons. Every one of the patients relapsed after autologous stem cell transplantation (brentuximab vedotin exposure was variable). This specimen consisted of peripheral blood mononuclear cells (PBMCs), obtained before the second cycle of nivolumab. The chain combines TRBV11-2 with TRBJ2-1; possible D gene TRBD2, 6 bases. This receptor was obtained from a human donor with classical Hodgkin lymphoma. The CDR3 nucleotides are TGTGCCAGCAGCTTAGTTGGAGGGTATGAGCAGTTCTTC. Translating it yields CASSLVGGYEQFF.